This TCR beta chain was sequenced during a study of siplizumab effects on memory and regulatory T cells. Germline CDR1 and CDR2: SGHRS and YFSETQ. The CDR3 totals 12 residues. Trimming shortened V by 5 bases and J by 0 bases, and 5 bases separated the two germline ends. Sequenced by immunoSEQ multiplex PCR; TCRdb stores in-frame clones only, minus some. The top ten clones hold 1.3% of a sample with under 140,000 clones, about nine tenths of them seen once. Overall study results and limits: The diversity of naive T cells seemed greater than that of memory cells, and their alloresponse contribution seemed major. Suppressive capability of dividing Tregs from siplizumab cultures went unverified.

In regard to this clone: Its specificity is unknown.

The TCR sequence derives from a human donor in good health. The chain uses TRBV5-1 and TRBJ2-5; D is unclear. The sequenced material came from CD4+ T cells sorted from blood. The CDR3, as DNA: TGCGCCAGCAGGATAGACCAAGAGACCCAGTACTTC. This translates into CASRIDQETQYF.